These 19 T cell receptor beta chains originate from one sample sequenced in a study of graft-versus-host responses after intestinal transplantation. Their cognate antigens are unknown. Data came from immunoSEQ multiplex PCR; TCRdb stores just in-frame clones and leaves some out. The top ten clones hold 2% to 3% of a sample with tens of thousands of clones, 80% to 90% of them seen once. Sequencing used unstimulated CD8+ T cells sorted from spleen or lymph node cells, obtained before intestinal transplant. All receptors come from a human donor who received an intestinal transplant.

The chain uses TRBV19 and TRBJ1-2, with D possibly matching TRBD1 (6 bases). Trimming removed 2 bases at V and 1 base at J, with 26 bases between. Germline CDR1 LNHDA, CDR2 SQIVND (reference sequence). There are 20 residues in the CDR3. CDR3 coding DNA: TGTGCCAGTAGTATATGTTGGACGCGGGCAGGACAGATTTTTAACTATGGCTACACCTTC. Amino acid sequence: CASSICWTRAGQIFNYGYTF.

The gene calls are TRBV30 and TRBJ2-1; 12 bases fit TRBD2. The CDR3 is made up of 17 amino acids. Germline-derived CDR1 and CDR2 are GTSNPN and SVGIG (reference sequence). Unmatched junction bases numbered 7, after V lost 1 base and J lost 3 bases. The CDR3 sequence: CAWSGIRLAGDYNEQFF. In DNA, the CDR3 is TGTGCCTGGAGTGGTATTCGACTAGCGGGGGACTACAATGAGCAGTTCTTC.

CDR3 coding DNA: TGTGCCAGCAGCTTGGGTGGAGGCCCGAGGGGGGAGCAGTTCTTC. Translating it yields CASSLGGGPRGEQFF. The chain links TRBV5-6 to TRBJ2-1, with D perhaps TRBD1 (6 bases). The length of the CDR3 is 15 residues. In germline, CDR1 is SGHDT, CDR2 YYEEEE. The V gene lost 0 bases and the J gene lost 10 bases, with 17 bases spanning the gap.

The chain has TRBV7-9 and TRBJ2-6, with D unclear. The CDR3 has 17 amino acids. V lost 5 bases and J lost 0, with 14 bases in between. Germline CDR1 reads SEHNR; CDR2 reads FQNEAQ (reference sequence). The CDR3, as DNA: TGTGCCAGCAGCCCTATAGTTTTCGGCTCTGGGGCCAACGTCCTGACTTTC. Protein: CASSPIVFGSGANVLTF. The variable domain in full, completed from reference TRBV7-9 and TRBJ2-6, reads DTGVSQNPRHKITKRGQNVTFRCDPISEHNRLYWYRQTLGQGPEFLTYFQNEAQLEKSRLLSDRFSAERPKGSFSTLEIQRTEQGDSAMYLCASSPIVFGSGANVLTFGAGSRLTVL.

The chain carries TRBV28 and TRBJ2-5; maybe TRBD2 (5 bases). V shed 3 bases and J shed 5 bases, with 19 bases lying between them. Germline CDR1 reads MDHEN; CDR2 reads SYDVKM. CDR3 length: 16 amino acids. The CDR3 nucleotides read TGTGCCAGCAGTTTGATGGAGTCGGGGAATAGGGAGACCCAGTACTTC. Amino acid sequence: CASSLMESGNRETQYF.

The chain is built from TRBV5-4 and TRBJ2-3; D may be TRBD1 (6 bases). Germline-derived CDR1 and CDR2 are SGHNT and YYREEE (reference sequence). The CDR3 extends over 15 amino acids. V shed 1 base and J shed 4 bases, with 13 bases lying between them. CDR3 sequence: CASSLYRAAADTQYF. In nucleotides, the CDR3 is TGTGCCAGCAGCTTGTACAGGGCAGCGGCAGATACGCAGTATTTT.

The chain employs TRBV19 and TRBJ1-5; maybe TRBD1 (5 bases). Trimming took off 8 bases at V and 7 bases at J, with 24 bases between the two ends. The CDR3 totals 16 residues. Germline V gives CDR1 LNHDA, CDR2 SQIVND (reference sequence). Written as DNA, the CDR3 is TGTGCCAGTGGGGGGAAAAATGACCGCTGTTGGCAGCCCCAGCATTTT. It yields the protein CASGGKNDRCWQPQHF.

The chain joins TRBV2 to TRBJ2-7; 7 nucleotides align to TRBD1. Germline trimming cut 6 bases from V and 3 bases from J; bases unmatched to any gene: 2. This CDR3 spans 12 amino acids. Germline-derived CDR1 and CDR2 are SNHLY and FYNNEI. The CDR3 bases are TGTGCCAGCAGGACAGGGAACTACGAGCAGTACTTC. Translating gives CASRTGNYEQYF.

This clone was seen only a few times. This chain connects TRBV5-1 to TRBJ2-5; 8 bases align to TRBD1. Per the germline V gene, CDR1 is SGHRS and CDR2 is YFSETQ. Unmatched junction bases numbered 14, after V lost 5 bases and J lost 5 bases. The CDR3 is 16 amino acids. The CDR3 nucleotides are TGCGCCAGCAGAGTGGTCCGACAGGGGCTCTGGGAGACCCAGTACTTC. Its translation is CASRVVRQGLWETQYF.

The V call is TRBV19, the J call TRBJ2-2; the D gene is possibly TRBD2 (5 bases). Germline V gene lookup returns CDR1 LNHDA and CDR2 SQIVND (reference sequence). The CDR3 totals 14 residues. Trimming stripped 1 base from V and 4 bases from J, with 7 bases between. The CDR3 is CASSIAGSTGELFF. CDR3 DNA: TGTGCCAGTAGTATAGCGGGATCCACCGGGGAGCTGTTTTTT.

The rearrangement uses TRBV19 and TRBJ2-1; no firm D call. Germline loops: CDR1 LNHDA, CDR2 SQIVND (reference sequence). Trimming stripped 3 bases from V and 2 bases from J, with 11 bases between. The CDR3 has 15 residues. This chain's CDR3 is CASSMAGGPYNEQFF. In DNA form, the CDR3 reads TGTGCCAGTAGTATGGCTGGCGGCCCCTACAATGAGCAGTTCTTC.

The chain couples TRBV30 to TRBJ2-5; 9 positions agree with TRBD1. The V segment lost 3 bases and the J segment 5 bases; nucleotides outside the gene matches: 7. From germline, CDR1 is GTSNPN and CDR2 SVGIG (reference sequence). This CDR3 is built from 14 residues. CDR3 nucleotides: TGTGCCTGGAGGACCCGGGACAGGGCGGAGACCCAGTACTTC. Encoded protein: CAWRTRDRAETQYF.

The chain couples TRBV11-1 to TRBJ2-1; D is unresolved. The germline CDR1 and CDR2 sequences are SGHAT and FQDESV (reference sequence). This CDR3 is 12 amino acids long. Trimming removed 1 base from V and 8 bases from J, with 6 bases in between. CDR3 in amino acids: CASSLVVYEQFF. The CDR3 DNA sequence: TGTGCCAGCAGCTTAGTTGTCTATGAGCAGTTCTTC.

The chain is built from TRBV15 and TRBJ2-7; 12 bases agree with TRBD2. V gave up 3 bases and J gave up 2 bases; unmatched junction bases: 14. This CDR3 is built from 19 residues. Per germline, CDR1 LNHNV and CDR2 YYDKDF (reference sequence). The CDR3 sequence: CATSRDDGSSGRVPYEQYF. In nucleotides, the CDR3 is TGTGCCACCAGCAGGGATGACGGGTCTAGCGGGAGGGTACCCTACGAGCAGTACTTC.

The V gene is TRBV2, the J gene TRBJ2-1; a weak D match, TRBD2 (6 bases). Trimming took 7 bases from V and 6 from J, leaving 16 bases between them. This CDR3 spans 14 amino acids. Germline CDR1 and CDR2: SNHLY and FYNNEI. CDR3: CASTAGFGSNEQFF. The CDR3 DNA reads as TGTGCCAGCACGGCGGGATTTGGCTCCAATGAGCAGTTCTTC.

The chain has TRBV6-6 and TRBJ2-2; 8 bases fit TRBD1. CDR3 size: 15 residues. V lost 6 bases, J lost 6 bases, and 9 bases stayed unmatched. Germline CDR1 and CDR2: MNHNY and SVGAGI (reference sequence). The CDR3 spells CASSFSDRVSGELFF. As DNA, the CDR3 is TGTGCCAGCAGCTTCTCGGACAGGGTGTCCGGGGAGCTGTTTTTT.

CDR3 nucleotides: TGTGCCAGCAGCTTAGGTGGGAGGCCAAGCACAGATACGCAGTATTTT. Translating it yields CASSLGGRPSTDTQYF. The chain uses TRBV7-3 and TRBJ2-3; perhaps TRBD2 as D (6 bases). CDR1 and CDR2 (germline): SGHTA, FQGTGA. Trimming left V 2 bases short and J 0 bases short, with 12 bases between. The CDR3 runs 16 residues.

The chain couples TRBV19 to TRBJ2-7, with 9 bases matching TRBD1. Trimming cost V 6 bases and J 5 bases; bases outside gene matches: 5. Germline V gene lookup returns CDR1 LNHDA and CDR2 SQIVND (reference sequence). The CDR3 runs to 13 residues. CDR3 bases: TGTGCCAGTAGCCAGGACAGGGGCAACGAGCAGTACTTC. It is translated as CASSQDRGNEQYF.

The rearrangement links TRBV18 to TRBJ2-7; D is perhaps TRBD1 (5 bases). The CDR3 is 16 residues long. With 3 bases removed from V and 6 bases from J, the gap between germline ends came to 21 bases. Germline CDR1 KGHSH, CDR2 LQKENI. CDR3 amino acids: CASSPITRQLEREQYF. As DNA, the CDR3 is TGTGCCAGCTCACCGATCACCCGACAGTTGGAGCGCGAGCAGTACTTC.